The present TCR beta chain was sequenced within a study of blood T cell repertoires in COVID-19 (TCRdb year 2020). Some background on the complete study: The collaborator samples originated in the United States, Italy and Spain and spanned the acute and convalescent phases of COVID-19. Deeply sampled blood TCRbeta repertoires from subjects exposed to, actively infected with, or recovered from COVID-19 were included in the dataset. The prospective study material was composed of cDNA or gDNA derived from T cells, B-cell-depleted T cells, or PBMCs. The repertoires were released in a freely available public database meant as a resource for research on the immune response to SARS-CoV-2. Where HLA class I and class II types were available, the types were taken from metadata supplied by the sample provider, not from assay-based typing. Nearly every sample came with metadata listing a de-identified subject ID, COVID-19 status, age in years and sex. Samples came from the ongoing ImmuneRACE study (first 160 participants) plus 1,254 subjects from 6 global collaborators. What the research found in general, with its limitations: How much clinical and demographic metadata was included differed by source and by participant, and the metadata was provided uncurated.

TCRbeta CDR3 regions were amplified from genomic DNA using the immunoSEQ Assay, a bias-controlled multiplex PCR. In the authors' own workflow: The number of nucleated cells in each sample was estimated from the amplification of reference gene primers within the assay. To quantify the absolute abundance of each unique TCRbeta CDR3 rearrangement, sequence reads were collapsed and filtered. For each sample, productive Simpson clonality was calculated by taking the square root of Simpson's diversity index across productive rearrangements. TCRdb's version of the immuneACCESS table is confined to in-frame rearrangements and falls short of the full clone set. An unresolved V gene accounts for under half of the shortfall where checked; the remainder is of unknown origin. V, J and clone size reflect that table, while D and trimming were determined from the DNA. Present in this sample are roughly 190,000 clones, 80% of which were seen just once. The top ten hold 6.9% of the sample.

The collaborating institutions used their own protocols to collect whole blood in K2EDTA tubes. For TCRbeta analysis, collaborator samples were shipped as frozen whole blood, as isolated PBMCs, or as DNA extracted from either sample type. This clone was found a few times. Its antigen target is currently unknown. No clone much larger than this one lies a single base away; base qualities are absent. The sequenced material came from peripheral blood. This TCR derives from a man aged 55 to 69 with acute or convalescent COVID-19.

CDR3 loop: CASSLSGQTNEKLFF. Read as DNA, the sequence is TGTGCCAGCAGTTTATCGGGACAGACTAATGAAAAACTGTTTTTT. The chain is made from TRBV27 and TRBJ1-4; TRBD1 agrees with 7 junctional bases. From the germline V gene (reference sequence), CDR1 is MNHEY and CDR2 is SMNVEV. Unmatched junction bases come to 0, with V trimmed by 0 bases and J by 2 bases. The CDR3 numbers 15 residues from cysteine through phenylalanine. Only the CDR3 DNA stays, 45 bases, in frame from base 1.